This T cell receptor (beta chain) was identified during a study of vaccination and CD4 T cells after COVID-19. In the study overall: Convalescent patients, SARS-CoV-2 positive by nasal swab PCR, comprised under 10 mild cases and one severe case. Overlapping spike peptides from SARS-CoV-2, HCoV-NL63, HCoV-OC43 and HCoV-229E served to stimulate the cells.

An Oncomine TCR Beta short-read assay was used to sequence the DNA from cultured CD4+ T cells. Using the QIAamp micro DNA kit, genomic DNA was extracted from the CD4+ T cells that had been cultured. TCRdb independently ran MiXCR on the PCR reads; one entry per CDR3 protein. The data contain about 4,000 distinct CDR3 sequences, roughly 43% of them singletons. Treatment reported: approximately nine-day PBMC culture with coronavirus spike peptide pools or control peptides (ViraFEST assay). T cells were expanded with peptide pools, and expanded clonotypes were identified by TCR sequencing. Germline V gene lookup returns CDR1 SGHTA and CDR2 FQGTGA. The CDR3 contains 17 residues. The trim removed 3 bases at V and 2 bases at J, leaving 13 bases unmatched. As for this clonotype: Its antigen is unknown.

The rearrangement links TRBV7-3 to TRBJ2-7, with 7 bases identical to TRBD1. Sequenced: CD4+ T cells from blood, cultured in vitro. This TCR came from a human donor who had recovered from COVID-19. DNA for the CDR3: TGTGCCAGCAGCTTCGTACCGGTCGGGACAGCGACCTACGAGCAGTACTTC. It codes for CASSFVPVGTATYEQYF.